This T cell receptor (beta chain) was recovered during a study of blood T cell repertoires in COVID-19. As for the study in general: From T cells, B-cell-depleted T cells, or PBMCs came the material, which was cDNA or gDNA.

Germline V gene lookup returns CDR1 SGHTS and CDR2 YDEGEE. The CDR3 has 15 residues. J lost 4 bases, V lost 1 base, and 5 bases had no gene match. Profiled with immunoSEQ multiplex PCR; TCRdb holds only in-frame clones, not every one. The table includes around 47,000 clones, under 90% detected once. The TCR comes from a man at least 80 years old with active or convalescent COVID-19. The chain carries TRBV5-8 and TRBJ1-5, with TRBD1 matching over 7 bases. What was sequenced was peripheral blood. CDR3 sequence: CASSLFVQGNQPQHF. The DNA of the CDR3 is TGTGCCAGCAGCTTGTTCGTACAGGGGAATCAGCCCCAGCATTTT.